This is a list of T cell receptor beta chains from one sample in a study of cytomegalovirus exposure and HLA in healthy donors. Some clones are missing from TCRdb's copy, which holds only in-frame ones; the method was immunoSEQ multiplex PCR. Its clone listing holds 150,000 or so clones. Specimen: PBMCs. The receptor source for this set is a woman aged 45-65 years in good health and CMV-seronegative. CDR3s include the opening cysteine and the closing phenylalanine or tryptophan. The D gene is left open where the match is weak.

v_gene,d_gene,j_gene,CDR3aa
TRBV2,TRBD2,TRBJ2-5,CASSPTSGGIKTQYF
TRBV4-1,TRBD1,TRBJ1-2,CASSQGGQEAYGYTF
TRBV6-7,NA,TRBJ2-5,CASSYLTAPEETQYF
TRBV18,NA,TRBJ2-5,CASSPYSGFKETQYF
TRBV30,NA,TRBJ1-4,CAWSHKGLEKLFF
TRBV28,TRBD1,TRBJ1-4,CASSPPDRVKEKLFF
TRBV30,TRBD2,TRBJ2-1,CAWSGTSGAGEQFF
TRBV28,NA,TRBJ1-4,CASTSIGQSQKLFF
TRBV10-3,TRBD2,TRBJ2-1,CAISSGLAAPNEQFF
TRBV6-1,TRBD1,TRBJ1-2,CASSVDRGQGYGYTF
TRBV6-5,NA,TRBJ1-1,CASSYRAASREGEAFF